The 5 T cell receptor beta chains below were found in one sample sequenced in a study of neurological immune-mediated disorders. TCRdb reprocessed the 5' RACE reads with MiXCR, giving one entry per CDR3 protein. The data hold more than 75,000 distinct CDR3 sequences, with just over 5% observed a single time. Sequenced sample: PBMCs. The receptors originated from a woman aged 30 to 39 with multiple sclerosis.

This clonotype was counted ten times or more. The J gene is TRBJ2-1, the V gene TRBV4-2; 7 bases map to TRBD1. There are 14 residues in the CDR3. Germline lookup yields CDR1 LGHNA and CDR2 YNFKEQ. V lost 1 base, J lost 10 bases, and 7 bases stayed unmatched. CDR3 amino acids: CASSQGDSSREQFF. The DNA of the CDR3 is TGTGCCAGCAGCCAAGGGGACAGCTCGAGGGAGCAGTTCTTC.

This sequence joins TRBV15 and TRBJ2-1; possibly TRBD2 for D (5 bases). Trimming pared 3 bases from V and 9 bases from J, leaving 12 bases between. CDR1 and CDR2 from the germline V gene are LNHNV and YYDKDF (reference sequence). This CDR3 has 13 residues. CDR3 sequence: CATSSELGSEQFF. The CDR3 DNA is TGTGCCACCAGCAGTGAACTAGGGTCTGAGCAGTTCTTC.

In its sample, this clonotype was seen many times. This chain links TRBV20-1 with TRBJ2-1; 7 nucleotides align to TRBD2. The germline V gene encodes CDR1 DFQATT and CDR2 SNEGSKA (reference sequence). This CDR3 spans 16 amino acids. V gave up 3 bases and J gave up 2 bases; unmatched junction bases: 10. CDR3 sequence reads: CSASGSGLAAYNEQFF. CDR3 DNA sequence: TGCAGTGCTAGCGGTTCAGGGCTAGCGGCCTACAATGAGCAGTTCTTC.

V gene TRBV5-1 combines with J gene TRBJ1-2; TRBD1 aligns across 7 bases. V lost 2 bases to trimming and J lost 4 bases; unmatched junction nucleotides: 11. CDR3 size: 16 residues. Germline-derived CDR1 and CDR2 are SGHRS and YFSETQ. The chain's CDR3 is CASSFPQGPGGYGYTF. DNA for the CDR3: TGCGCCAGCAGCTTTCCACAGGGGCCCGGTGGCTATGGCTACACCTTC.

This clonotype was seen many times. The gene calls are TRBV11-2 and TRBJ2-3, with D maybe TRBD1 (5 bases). Germline lookup yields CDR1 SGHAT and CDR2 FQNNGV. The CDR3 has 14 amino acids. V lost 5 bases to trimming and J lost 6 bases, with 15 bases between them. The CDR3 DNA reads as TGTGCCAGCAGCCTGACTGGTCCAGGGGATACGCAGTATTTT. Translation gives CASSLTGPGDTQYF.